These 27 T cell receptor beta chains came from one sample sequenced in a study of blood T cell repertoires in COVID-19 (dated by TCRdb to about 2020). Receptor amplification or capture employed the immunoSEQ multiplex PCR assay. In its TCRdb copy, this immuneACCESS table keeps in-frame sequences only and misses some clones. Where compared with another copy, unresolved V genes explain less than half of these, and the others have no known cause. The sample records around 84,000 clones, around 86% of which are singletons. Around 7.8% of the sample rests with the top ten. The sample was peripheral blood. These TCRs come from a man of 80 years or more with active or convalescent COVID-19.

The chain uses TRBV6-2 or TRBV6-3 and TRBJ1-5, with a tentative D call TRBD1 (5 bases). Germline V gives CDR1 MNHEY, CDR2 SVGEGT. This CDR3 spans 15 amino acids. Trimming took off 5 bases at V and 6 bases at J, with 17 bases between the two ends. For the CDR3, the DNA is TGTGCCAGCAGTGGTTATGTCCCAGGGCCTCAGCCCCAGCATTTT. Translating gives CASSGYVPGPQPQHF.

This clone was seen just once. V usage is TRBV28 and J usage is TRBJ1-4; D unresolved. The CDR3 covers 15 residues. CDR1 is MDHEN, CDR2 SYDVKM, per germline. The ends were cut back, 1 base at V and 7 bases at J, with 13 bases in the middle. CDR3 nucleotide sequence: TGTGCCAGCAGTTTATTAGCCGCAGAGGGTGAAAAACTGTTTTTT. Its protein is CASSLLAAEGEKLFF.

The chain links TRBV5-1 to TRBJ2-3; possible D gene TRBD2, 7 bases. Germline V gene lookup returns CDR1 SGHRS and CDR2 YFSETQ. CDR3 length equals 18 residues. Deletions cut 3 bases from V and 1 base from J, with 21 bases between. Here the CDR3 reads CASSSSPRAGARTDTQYF. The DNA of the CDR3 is TGCGCCAGCAGCTCGTCCCCCCGGGCGGGGGCCCGCACAGATACGCAGTATTTT.

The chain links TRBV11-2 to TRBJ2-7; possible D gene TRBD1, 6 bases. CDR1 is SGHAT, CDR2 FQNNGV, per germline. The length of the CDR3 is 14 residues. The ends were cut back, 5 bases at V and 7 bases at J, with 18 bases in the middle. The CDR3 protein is CASSNTRQVWEQYV. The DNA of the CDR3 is TGTGCCAGCAGCAACACTAGACAGGTGTGGGAGCAGTACGTC.

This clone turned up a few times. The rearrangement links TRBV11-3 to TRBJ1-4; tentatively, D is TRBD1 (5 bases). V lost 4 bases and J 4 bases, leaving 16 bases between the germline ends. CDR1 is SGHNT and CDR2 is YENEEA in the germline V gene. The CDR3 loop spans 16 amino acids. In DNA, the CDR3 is TGTGCCAGCAGCTCACCTTCTTCAGGGCTTAATGAAAAACTGTTTTTT. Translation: CASSSPSSGLNEKLFF.

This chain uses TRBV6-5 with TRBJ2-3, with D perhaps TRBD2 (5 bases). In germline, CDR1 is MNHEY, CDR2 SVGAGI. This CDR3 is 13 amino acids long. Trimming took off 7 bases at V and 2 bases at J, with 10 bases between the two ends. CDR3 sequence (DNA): TGTGCCAGCACAGTCCTAGCCACAGATACGCAGTATTTT. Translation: CASTVLATDTQYF.

The CDR3 DNA follows: TGTGCCAGCAGTAGGGGGGGTACGACTAATGAAAAACTGTTTTTT. Amino acids: CASSRGGTTNEKLFF. The chain links TRBV28 to TRBJ1-4, with a possible D match to TRBD1 (6 bases). The CDR3 has 15 amino acids. With 5 bases removed from V and 2 bases from J, the gap between germline ends came to 12 bases. Germline V gene lookup returns CDR1 MDHEN and CDR2 SYDVKM.

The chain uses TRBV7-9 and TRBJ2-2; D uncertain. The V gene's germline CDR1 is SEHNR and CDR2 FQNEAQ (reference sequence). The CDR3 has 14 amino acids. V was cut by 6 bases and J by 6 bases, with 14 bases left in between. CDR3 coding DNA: TGTGCCAGCAGTATAGTTAGAGGAGCCGGGGAGCTGTTTTTT. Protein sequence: CASSIVRGAGELFF.

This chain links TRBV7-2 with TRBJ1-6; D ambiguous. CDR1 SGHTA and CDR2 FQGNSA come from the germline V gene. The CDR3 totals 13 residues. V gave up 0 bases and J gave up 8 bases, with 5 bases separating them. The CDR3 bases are TGTGCCAGCAGCTTAGCCTCCCATTCACCCCTCCACTTT. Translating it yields CASSLASHSPLHF. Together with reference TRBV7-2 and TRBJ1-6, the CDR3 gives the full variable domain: GAGVSQSPSNKVTEKGKDVELRCDPISGHTALYWYRQSLGQGLEFLIYFQGNSAPDKSGLPSDRFSAERTGGSVSTLTIQRTQQEDSAVYLCASSLASHSPLHFGNGTRLTVT.

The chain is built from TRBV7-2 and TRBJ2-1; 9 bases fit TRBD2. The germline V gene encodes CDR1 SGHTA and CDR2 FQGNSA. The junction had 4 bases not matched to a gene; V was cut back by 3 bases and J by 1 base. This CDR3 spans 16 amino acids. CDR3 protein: CASSFSSGRSYNEQFF. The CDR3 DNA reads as TGTGCCAGCAGCTTCAGTAGCGGGAGATCCTACAATGAGCAGTTCTTC.

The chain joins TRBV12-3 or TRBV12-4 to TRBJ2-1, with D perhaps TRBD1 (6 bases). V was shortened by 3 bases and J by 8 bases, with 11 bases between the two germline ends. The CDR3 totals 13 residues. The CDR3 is CASSFQGRDEQFF. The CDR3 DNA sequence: TGTGCCAGCAGTTTCCAGGGGAGAGATGAGCAGTTCTTC.

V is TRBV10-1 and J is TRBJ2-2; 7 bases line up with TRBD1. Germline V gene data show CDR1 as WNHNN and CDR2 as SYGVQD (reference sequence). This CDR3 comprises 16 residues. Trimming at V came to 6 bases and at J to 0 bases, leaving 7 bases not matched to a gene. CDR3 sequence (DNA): TGCGCCAGCAGCACCGACAGGGACGCGAACACCGGGGAGCTGTTTTTT. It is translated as CASSTDRDANTGELFF.

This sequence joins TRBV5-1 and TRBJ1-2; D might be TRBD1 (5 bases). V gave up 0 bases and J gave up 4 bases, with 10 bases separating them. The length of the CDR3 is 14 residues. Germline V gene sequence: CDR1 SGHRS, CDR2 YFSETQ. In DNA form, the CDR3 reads TGCGCCAGCAGCTTGGATACAGGTCCCTATGGCTACACCTTC. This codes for CASSLDTGPYGYTF.

The CDR3: CASSEGPEGVEQFF. Here the CDR3 DNA reads TGTGCCAGCAGCGAGGGGCCCGAGGGGGTCGAGCAGTTCTTC. The rearrangement links TRBV9 to TRBJ2-1; D is possibly TRBD1 (6 bases). Deletions cut 3 bases from V and 10 bases from J, with 17 bases between. The CDR3 is made up of 14 amino acids. From germline, CDR1 is SGDLS and CDR2 YYNGEE.

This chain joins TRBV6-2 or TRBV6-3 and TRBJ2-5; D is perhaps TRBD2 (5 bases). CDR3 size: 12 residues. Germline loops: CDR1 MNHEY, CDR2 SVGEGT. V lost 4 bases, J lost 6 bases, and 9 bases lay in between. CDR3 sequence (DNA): TGTGCCAGCAGTTTCCAGCGGCAGACCCAGTACTTC. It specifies CASSFQRQTQYF.

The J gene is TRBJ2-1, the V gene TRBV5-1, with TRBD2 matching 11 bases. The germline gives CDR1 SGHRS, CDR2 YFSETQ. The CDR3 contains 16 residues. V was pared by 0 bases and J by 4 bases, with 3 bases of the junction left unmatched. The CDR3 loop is CASSLAGTSGYNEQFF. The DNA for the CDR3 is TGCGCCAGCAGCTTGGCCGGGACTAGCGGTTACAATGAGCAGTTCTTC.

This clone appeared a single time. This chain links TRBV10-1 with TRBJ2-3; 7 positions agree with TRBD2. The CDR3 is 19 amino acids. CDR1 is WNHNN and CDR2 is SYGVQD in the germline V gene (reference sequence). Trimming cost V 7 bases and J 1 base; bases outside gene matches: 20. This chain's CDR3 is CASTALRWYAGAGTDTQYF. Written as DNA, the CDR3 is TGCGCCAGCACGGCTCTGAGGTGGTACGCGGGAGCTGGCACAGATACGCAGTATTTT.

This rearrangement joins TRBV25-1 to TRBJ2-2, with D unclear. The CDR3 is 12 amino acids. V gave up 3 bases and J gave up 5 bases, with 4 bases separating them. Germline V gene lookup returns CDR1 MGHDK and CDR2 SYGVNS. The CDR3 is CASSDPTGELFF. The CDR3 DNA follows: TGTGCCAGCAGTGATCCGACCGGGGAGCTGTTTTTT.

CDR3 sequence reads: CATSDLDRVGTDTQYF. CDR3 bases: TGTGCCACCAGTGACTTGGACAGGGTCGGCACAGATACGCAGTATTTT. V gene TRBV24-1 combines with J gene TRBJ2-3; 8 bases are shared with TRBD1. Per the germline V gene, CDR1 is KGHDR and CDR2 is SFDVKD. The junction had 6 bases not matched to a gene; V was cut back by 4 bases and J by 1 base. The CDR3 has 16 residues.

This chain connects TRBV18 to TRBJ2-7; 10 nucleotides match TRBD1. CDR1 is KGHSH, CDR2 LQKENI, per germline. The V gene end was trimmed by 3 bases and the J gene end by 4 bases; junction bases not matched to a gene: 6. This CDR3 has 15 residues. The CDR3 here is CASSPGTGVGYEQYV. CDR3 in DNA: TGTGCCAGCTCACCGGGGACAGGGGTGGGGTACGAGCAGTACGTC.

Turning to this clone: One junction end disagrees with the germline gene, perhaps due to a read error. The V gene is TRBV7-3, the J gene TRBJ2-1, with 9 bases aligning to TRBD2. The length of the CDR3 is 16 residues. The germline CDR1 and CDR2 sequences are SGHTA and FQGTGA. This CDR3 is CASSFFSGSSHNEQFF. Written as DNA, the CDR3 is TGTGCCAGCAGCTTCTTTAGCGGGAGCTCCCACAATGAGCAGTTCTTC.

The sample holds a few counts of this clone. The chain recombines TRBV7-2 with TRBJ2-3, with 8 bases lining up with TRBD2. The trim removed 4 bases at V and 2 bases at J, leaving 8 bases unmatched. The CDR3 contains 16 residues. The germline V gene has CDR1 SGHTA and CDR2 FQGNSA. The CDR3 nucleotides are TGTGCCAGCAGCTCCAGGATAGCGGGACTCACAGATACGCAGTATTTT. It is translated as CASSSRIAGLTDTQYF.

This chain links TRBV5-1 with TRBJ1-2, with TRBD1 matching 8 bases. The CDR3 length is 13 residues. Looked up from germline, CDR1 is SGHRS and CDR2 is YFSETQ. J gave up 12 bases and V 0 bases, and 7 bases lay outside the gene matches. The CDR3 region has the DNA TGCGCCAGCAGCTTGGCCGGACAGGGTTCCGACACCTTC. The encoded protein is CASSLAGQGSDTF.

CDR3 sequence (DNA): TGTGCCAGCAGCTTAGTCGGGGATAGCAATCAGCCCCAGCATTTT. Amino acid sequence: CASSLVGDSNQPQHF. The genes are TRBV7-2 and TRBJ1-5, with D uncertain. The V and J ends lost 1 base and 0 bases respectively, with 7 bases between them. Per germline, CDR1 SGHTA and CDR2 FQGNSA. This CDR3 spans 15 amino acids. Together with reference TRBV7-2 and TRBJ1-5, the CDR3 gives the full variable domain: GAGVSQSPSNKVTEKGKDVELRCDPISGHTALYWYRQSLGQGLEFLIYFQGNSAPDKSGLPSDRFSAERTGGSVSTLTIQRTQQEDSAVYLCASSLVGDSNQPQHFGDGTRLSIL.

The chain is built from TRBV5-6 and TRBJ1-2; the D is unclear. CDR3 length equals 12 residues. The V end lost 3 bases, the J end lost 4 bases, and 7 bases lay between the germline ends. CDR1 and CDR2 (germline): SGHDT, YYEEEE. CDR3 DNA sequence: TGTGCCAGCAGCTACACAACCTATGGCTACACCTTC. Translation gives CASSYTTYGYTF.

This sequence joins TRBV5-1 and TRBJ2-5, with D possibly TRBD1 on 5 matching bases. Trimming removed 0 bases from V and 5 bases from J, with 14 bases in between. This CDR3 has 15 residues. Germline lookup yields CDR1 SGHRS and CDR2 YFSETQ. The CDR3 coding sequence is TGCGCCAGCAGCTTGGGGAACTGGGGCACCGAGACCCAGTACTTC. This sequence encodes CASSLGNWGTETQYF.

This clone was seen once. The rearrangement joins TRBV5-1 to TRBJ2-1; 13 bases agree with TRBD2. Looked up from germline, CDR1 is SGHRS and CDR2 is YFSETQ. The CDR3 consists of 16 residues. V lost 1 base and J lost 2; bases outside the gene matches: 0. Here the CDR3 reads CASSLTSGGAYNEQFF. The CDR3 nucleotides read TGCGCCAGCAGCTTGACTAGCGGGGGGGCCTACAATGAGCAGTTCTTC.